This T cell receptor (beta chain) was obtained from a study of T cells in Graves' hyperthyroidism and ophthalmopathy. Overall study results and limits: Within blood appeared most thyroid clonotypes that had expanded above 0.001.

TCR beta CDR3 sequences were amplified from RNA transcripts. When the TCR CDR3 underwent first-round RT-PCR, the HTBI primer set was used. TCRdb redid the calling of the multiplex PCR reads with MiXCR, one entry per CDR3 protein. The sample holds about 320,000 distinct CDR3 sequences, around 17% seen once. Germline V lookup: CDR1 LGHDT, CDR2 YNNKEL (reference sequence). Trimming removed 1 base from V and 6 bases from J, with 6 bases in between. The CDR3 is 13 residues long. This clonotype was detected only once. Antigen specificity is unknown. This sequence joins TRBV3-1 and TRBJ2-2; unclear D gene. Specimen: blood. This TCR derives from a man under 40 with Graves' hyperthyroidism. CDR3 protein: CASSQVFAGELFF. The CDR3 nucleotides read TGTGCCAGCAGCCAAGTCTTTGCCGGGGAGCTGTTTTTT.